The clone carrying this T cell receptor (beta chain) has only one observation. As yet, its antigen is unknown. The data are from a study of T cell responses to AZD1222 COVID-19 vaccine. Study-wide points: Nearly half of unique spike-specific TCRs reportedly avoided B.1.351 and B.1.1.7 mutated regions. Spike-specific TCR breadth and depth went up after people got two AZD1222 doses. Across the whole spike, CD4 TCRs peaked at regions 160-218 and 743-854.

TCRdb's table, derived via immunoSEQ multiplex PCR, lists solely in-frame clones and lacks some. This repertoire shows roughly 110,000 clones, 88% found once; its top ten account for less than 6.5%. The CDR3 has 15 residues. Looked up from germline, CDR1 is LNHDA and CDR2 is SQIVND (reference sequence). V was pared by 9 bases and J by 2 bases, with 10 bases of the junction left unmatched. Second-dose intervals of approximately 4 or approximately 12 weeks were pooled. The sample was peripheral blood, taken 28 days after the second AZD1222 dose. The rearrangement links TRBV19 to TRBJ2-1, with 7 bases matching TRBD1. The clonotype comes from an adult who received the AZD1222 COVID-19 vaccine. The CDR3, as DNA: TGTGCCAGCACATCGACAGGGTCGGCCTACAATGAGCAGTTCTTC. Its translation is CASTSTGSAYNEQFF.